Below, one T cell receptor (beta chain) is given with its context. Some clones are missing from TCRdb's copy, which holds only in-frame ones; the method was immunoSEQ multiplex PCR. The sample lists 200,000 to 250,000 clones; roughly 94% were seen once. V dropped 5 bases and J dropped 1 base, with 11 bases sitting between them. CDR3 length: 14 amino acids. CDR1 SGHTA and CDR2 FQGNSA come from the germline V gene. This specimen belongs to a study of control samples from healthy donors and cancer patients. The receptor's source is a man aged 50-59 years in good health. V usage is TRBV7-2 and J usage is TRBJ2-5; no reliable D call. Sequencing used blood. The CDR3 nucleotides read TGTGCCAGCAGCGCTTCCTCCTCCCAAGAGACCCAGTACTTC. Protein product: CASSASSSQETQYF.